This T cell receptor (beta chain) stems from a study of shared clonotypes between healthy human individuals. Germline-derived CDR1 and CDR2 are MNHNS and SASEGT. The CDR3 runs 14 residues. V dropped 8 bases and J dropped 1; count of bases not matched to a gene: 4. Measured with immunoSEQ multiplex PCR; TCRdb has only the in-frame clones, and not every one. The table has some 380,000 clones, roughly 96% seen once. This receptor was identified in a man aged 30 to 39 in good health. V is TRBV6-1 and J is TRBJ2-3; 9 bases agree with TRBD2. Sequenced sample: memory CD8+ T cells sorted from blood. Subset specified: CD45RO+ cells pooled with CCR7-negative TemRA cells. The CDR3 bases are TGTGCCAGCGCGGCTAGCGGGGGCACAGATACGCAGTATTTT. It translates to CASAASGGTDTQYF.